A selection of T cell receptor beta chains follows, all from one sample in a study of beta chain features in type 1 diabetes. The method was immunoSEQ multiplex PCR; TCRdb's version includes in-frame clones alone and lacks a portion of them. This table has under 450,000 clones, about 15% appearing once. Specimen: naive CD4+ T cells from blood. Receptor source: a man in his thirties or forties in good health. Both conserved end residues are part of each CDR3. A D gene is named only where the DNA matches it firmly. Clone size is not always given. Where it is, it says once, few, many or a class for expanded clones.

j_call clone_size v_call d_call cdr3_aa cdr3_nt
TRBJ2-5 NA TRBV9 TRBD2 CASSGLAGPQETQYF TGTGCCAGCAGCGGACTAGCGGGGCCCCAAGAGACCCAGTACTTC
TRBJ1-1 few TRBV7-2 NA CASSLTGRSNTEAFF TGTGCCAGCAGCTTAACAGGGCGATCGAACACTGAAGCTTTCTTT
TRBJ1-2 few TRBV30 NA CAWSALYGYTF TGTGCCTGGTCGGCACTGTACGGCTACACCTTC
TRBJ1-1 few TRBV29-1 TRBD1 CSVGFRGRSTEAFF TGCAGCGTTGGCTTCAGGGGGCGGAGCACTGAAGCTTTCTTT
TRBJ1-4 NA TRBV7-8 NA CASSLRTAGISEKLFF TGTGCCAGCAGCTTAAGGACAGCCGGGATTTCTGAAAAACTGTTTTTT
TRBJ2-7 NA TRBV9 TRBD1 CASSRTGGDYEQYF TGTGCCAGCAGTCGGACAGGGGGAGACTACGAGCAGTACTTC
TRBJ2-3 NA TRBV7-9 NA CASSLEAVRRDTQYF TGTGCCAGCAGCTTAGAAGCCGTCAGGAGGGATACGCAGTATTTT
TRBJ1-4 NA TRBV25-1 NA CASSDGPLGEKLFF TGTGCCAGCAGTGATGGTCCCCTGGGGGAAAAACTGTTTTTT
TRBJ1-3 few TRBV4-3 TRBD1 CASSQDRDRHLPRYF TGCGCCAGCAGCCAGGACCGGGACAGGCACCTCCCAAGGTATTTT
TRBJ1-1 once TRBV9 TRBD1 CASSVVPGTAGATEAFF TGTGCCAGCAGCGTAGTCCCCGGGACAGCGGGGGCCACTGAAGCTTTCTTT
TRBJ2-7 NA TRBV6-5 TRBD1 CASSRTGLTYEQYF TGTGCCAGCAGCAGGACAGGACTGACCTACGAGCAGTACTTC
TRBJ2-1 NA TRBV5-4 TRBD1 CASNRQGNEQFF TGTGCCAGCAACAGACAGGGGAATGAGCAGTTCTTC
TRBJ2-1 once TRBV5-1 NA CASSLAEGGNEQFF TGCGCCAGCAGCTTGGCCGAAGGGGGTAATGAGCAGTTCTTC
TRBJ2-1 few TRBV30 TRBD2 CAWLAGVRYNEQFF TGTGCCTGGCTAGCGGGAGTGAGGTACAATGAGCAGTTCTTC
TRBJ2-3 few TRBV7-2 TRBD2 CASSLSLGLAGGREDTQYF TGTGCCAGCAGCTTAAGTTTGGGACTAGCGGGAGGGCGGGAAGATACGCAGTATTTT
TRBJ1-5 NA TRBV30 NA CAWSRGRAGQPQHF TGTGCCTGGAGCCGTGGCAGGGCGGGTCAGCCCCAGCATTTT
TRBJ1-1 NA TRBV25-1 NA CASSAGGGWTEAFF TGTGCCAGCAGTGCCGGGGGCGGTTGGACTGAAGCTTTCTTT
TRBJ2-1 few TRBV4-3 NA CASSQDLRADNEQFF TGCGCCAGCAGCCAAGATTTAAGGGCCGACAATGAGCAGTTCTTC
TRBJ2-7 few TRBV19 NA CASSMAGIVHEQYF TGTGCCAGTAGTATGGCAGGGATAGTCCACGAGCAGTACTTC